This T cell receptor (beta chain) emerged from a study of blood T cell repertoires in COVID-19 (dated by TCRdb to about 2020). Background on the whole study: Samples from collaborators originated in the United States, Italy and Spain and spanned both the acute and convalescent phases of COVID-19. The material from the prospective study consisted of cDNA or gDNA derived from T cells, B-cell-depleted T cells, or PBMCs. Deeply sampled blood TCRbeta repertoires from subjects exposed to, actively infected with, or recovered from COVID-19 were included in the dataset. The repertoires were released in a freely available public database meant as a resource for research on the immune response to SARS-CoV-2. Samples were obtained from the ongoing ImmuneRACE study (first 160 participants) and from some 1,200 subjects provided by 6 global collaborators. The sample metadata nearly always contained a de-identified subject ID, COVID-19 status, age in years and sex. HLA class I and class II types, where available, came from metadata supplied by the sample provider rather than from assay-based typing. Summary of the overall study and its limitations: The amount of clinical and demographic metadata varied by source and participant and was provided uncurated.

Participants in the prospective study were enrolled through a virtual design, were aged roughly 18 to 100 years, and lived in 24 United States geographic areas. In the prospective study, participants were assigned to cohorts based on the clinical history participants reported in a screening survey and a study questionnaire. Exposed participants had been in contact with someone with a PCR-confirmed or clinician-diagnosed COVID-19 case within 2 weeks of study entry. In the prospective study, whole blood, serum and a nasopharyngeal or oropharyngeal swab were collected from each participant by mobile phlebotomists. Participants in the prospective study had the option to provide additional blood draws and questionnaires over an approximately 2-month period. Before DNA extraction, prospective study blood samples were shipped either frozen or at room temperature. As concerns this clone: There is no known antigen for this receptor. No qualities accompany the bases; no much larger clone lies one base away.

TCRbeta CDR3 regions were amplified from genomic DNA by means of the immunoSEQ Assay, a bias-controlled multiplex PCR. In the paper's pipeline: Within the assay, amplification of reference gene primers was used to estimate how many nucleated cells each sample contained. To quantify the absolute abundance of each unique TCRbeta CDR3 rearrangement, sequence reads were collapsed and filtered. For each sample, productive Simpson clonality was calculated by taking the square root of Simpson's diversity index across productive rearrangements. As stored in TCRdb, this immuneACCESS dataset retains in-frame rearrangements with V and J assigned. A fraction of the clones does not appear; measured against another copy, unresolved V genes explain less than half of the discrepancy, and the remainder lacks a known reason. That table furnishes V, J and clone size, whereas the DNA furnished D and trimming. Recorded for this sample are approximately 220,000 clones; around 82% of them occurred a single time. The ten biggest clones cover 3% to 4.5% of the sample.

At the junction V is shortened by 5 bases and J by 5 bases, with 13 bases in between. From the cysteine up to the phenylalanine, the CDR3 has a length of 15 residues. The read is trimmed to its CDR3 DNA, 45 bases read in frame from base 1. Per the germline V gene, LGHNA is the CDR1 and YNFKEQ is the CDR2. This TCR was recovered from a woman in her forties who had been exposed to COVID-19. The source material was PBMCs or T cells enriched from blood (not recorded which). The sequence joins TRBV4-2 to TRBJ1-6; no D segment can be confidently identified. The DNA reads TGTGCCAGCAGCGCTAGGTCCAATGATAATTCACCCCTCCACTTT. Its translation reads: CASSARSNDNSPLHF.